This T cell receptor (beta chain) is from a study of cytomegalovirus exposure and HLA in healthy donors. Sequencing used immunoSEQ multiplex PCR; TCRdb keeps in-frame clones, though not all of them. The sample includes roughly 200,000 clones, roughly four fifths of them seen just once. The V and J ends lost 5 bases and 2 bases, in that order; junction bases with no gene match: 3. Germline CDR1 is MGHRA and CDR2 is YSYEKL. The CDR3 loop spans 14 amino acids. This chain uses TRBV4-1 with TRBJ1-3; 7 bases align to TRBD1. The sample comprised PBMCs. This TCR derives from a woman aged 18-29 years in good health and CMV-seropositive. CDR3 sequence reads: CASSSTGPGNTIYF. CDR3 coding DNA: TGCGCCAGCAGCTCGACAGGGCCTGGAAACACCATATATTTT.